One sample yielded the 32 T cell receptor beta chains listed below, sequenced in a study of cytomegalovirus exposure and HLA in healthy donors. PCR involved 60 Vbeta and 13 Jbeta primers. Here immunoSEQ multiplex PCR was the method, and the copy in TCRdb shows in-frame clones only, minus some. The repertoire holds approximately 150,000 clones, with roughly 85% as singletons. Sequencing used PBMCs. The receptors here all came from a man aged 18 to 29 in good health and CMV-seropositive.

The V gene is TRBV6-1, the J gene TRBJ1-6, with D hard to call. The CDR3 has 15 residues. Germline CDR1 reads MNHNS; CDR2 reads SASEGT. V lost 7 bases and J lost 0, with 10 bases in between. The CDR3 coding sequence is TGTGCCAGCATTACGGGAAGCTCCTATAATTCACCCCTCCACTTT. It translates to CASITGSSYNSPLHF.

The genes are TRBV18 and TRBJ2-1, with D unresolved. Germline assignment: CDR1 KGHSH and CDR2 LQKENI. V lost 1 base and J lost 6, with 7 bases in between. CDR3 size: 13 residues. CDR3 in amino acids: CASSPLSGNEQFF. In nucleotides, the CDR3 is TGTGCCAGCTCACCACTTTCGGGCAATGAGCAGTTCTTC. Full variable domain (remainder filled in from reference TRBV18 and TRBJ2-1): NAGVMQNPRHLVRRRGQEARLRCSPMKGHSHVYWYRQLPEEGLKFMVYLQKENIIDESGMPKERFSAEFPKEGPSILRIQQVVRGDSAAYFCASSPLSGNEQFFGPGTRLTVL.

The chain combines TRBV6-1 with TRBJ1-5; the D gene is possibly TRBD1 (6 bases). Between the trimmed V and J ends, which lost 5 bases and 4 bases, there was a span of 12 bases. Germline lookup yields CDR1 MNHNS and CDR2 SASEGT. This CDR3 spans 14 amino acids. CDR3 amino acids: CASSQGHPNQPQHF. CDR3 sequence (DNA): TGTGCCAGCAGTCAGGGACACCCTAATCAGCCCCAGCATTTT.

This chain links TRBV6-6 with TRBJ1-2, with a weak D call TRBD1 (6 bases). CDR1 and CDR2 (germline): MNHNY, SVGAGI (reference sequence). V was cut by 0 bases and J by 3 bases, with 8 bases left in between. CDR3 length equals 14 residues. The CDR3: CASSYSRGHYGYTF. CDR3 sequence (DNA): TGTGCCAGCAGTTACTCCAGGGGACACTATGGCTACACCTTC.

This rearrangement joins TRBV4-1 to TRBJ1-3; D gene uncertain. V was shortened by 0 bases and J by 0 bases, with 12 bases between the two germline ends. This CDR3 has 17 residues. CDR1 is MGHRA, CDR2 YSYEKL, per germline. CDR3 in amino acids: CASSQDRTLYSGNTIYF. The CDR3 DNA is TGCGCCAGCAGCCAAGACCGGACTCTGTACTCTGGAAACACCATATATTTT.

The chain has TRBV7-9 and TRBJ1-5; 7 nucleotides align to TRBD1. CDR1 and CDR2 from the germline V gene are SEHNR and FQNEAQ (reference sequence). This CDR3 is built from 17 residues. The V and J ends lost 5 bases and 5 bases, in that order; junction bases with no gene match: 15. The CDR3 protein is CASSLLIQGREDQPQHF. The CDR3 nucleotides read TGTGCCAGCAGCCTCCTAATACAGGGGAGAGAGGATCAGCCCCAGCATTTT.

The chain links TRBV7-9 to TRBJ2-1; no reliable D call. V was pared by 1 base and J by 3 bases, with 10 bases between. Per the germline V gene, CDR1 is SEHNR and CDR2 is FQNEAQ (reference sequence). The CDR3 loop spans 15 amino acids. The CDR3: CASSLGRIVYNEQFF. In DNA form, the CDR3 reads TGTGCCAGCAGCTTAGGGAGAATAGTCTACAATGAGCAGTTCTTC.

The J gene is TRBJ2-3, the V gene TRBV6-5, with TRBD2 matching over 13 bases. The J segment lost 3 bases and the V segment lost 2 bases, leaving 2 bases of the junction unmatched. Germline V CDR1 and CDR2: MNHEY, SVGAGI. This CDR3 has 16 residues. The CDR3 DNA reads TGTGCCAGCAGTTACAGGACTAGCGGGGGTACAGATACGCAGTATTTT. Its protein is CASSYRTSGGTDTQYF.

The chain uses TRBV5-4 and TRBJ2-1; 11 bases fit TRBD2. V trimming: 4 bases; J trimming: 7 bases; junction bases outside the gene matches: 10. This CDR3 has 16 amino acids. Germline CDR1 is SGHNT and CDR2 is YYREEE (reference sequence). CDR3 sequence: CASSSLAGLADNEQFF. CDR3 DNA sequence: TGTGCCAGCAGCAGCTTAGCGGGACTAGCGGATAATGAGCAGTTCTTC.

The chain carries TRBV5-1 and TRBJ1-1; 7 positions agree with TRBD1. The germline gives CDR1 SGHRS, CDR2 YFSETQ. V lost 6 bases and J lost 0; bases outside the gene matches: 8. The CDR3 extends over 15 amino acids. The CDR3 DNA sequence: TGCGCCAGCACAAAAGGGGGCGACATGAACACTGAAGCTTTCTTT. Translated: CASTKGGDMNTEAFF.

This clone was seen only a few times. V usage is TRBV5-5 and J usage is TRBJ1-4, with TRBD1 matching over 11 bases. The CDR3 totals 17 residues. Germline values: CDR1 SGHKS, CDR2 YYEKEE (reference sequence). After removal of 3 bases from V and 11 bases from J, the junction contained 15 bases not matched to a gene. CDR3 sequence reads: CASSSQEAGQGAWKLFF. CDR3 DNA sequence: TGTGCCAGCAGCTCCCAAGAAGCTGGACAGGGGGCTTGGAAACTGTTTTTT. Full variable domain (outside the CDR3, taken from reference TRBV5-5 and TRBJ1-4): DAGVTQSPTHLIKTRGQQVTLRCSPISGHKSVSWYQQVLGQGPQFIFQYYEKEERGRGNFPDRFSARQFPNYSSELNVNALLLGDSALYLCASSSQEAGQGAWKLFFGSGTQLSVL.

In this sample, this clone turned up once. CDR3 in amino acids: CASSLSGYEQYF. The CDR3 DNA reads TGTGCCAGCAGCTTATCGGGGTACGAGCAGTACTTC. J is TRBJ2-7 and V is TRBV13; a possible D gene is TRBD2 (5 bases). This CDR3 has 12 amino acids. Germline V lookup: CDR1 PRHDT, CDR2 FYEKMQ (reference sequence). V was trimmed by 2 bases and J by 4 bases, leaving 6 bases between them.

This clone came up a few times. In DNA, the CDR3 is TGTGCCAGCAGCGAAGGGACTAGCCACGAGCAGTACTTC. Translating gives CASSEGTSHEQYF. The V call is TRBV9, the J call TRBJ2-7, with 9 positions matching TRBD2. Germline CDR1 is SGDLS and CDR2 is YYNGEE. V dropped 3 bases and J dropped 5; count of bases not matched to a gene: 3. The CDR3 covers 13 residues.

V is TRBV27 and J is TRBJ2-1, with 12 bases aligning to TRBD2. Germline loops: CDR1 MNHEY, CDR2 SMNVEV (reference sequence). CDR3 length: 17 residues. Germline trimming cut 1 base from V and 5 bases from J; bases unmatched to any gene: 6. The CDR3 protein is CASSLFSTSGGNNEQFF. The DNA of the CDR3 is TGTGCCAGCAGTTTATTCTCGACTAGCGGGGGTAACAATGAGCAGTTCTTC.

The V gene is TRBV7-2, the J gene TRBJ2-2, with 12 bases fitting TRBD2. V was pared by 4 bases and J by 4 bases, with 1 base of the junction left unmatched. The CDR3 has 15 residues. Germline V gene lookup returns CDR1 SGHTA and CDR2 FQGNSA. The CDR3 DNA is TGTGCCAGCAGCTCGGGACTAGCGGGCACCGGGGAGCTGTTTTTT. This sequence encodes CASSSGLAGTGELFF.

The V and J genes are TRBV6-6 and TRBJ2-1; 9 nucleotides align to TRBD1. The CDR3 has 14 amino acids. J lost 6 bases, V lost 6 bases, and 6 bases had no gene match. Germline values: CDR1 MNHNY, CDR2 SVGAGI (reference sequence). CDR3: CASRASGQGNEQFF. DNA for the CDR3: TGTGCCAGCAGAGCCTCGGGACAGGGCAATGAGCAGTTCTTC.

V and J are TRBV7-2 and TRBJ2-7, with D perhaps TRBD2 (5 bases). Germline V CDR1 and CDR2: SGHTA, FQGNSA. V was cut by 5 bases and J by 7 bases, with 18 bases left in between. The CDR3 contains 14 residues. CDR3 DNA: TGTGCCAGCAGCCCCGGGGAGTTTCTACAGGAGCAGTACTTC. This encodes CASSPGEFLQEQYF.

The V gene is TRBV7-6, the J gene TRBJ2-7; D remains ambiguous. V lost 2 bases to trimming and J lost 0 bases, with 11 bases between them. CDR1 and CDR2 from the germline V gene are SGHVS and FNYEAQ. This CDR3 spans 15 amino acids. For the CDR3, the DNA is TGTGCCAGCAGCTTATTAGGAAGGAGCTCCTACGAGCAGTACTTC. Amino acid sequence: CASSLLGRSSYEQYF.

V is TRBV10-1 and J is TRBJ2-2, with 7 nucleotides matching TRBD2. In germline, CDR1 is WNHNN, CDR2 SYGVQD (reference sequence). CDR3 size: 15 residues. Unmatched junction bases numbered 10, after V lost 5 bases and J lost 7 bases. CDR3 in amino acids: CASSIMQGGIGELFF. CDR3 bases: TGCGCCAGCAGTATTATGCAGGGAGGGATCGGGGAGCTGTTTTTT.

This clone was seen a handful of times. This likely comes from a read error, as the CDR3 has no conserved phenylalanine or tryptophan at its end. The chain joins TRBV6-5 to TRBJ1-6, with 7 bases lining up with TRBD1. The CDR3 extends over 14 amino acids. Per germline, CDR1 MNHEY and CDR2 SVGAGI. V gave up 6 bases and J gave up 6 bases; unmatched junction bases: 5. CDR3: CASRSGTVNSPLHL. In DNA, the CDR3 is TGTGCCAGCAGATCCGGGACAGTTAATTCACCCCTCCACCTT.

The CDR3 DNA reads as TGTGCCAGCAGCATTAGCGTCTTAGACGAGCAGTACTTC. It codes for CASSISVLDEQYF. The V and J genes are TRBV7-9 and TRBJ2-7; possibly TRBD2 for D (5 bases). The V gene lost 5 bases and the J gene lost 5 bases, with 13 bases spanning the gap. Germline V lookup: CDR1 SEHNR, CDR2 FQNEAQ (reference sequence). This CDR3 contains 13 residues. The variable domain in full, completed from reference TRBV7-9 and TRBJ2-7, reads DTGVSQNPRHKITKRGQNVTFRCDPISEHNRLYWYRQTLGQGPEFLTYFQNEAQLEKSRLLSDRFSAERPKGSFSTLEIQRTEQGDSAMYLCASSISVLDEQYFGPGTRLTVT.

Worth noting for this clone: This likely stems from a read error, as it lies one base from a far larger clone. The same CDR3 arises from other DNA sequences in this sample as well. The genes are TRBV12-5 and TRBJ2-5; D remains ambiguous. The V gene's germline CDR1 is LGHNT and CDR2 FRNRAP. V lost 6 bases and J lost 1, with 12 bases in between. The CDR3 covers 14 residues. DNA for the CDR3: TGTGCTAGTGGCTTGAGTCTACTCCAAGAGACCCAGTACTTC. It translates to CASGLSLLQETQYF.

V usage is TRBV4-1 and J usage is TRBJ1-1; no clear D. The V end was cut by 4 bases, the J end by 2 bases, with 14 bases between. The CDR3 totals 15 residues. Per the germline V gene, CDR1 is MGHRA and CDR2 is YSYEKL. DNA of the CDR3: TGCGCCAGCAGCCCCATGGGCATTCATAACACTGAAGCTTTCTTT. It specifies CASSPMGIHNTEAFF.

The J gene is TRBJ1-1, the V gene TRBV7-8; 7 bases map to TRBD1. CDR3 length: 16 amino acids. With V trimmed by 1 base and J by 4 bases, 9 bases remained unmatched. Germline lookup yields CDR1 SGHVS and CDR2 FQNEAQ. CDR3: CASSLVGERQGTEAFF. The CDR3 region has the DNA TGTGCCAGCAGCTTAGTGGGGGAGAGACAGGGCACTGAAGCTTTCTTT.

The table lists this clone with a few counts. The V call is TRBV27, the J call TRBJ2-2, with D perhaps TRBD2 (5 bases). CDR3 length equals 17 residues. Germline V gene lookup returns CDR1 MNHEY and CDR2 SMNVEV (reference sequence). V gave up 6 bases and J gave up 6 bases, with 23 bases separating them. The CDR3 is CASSSIEGVMVAGELFF. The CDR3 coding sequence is TGTGCCAGCAGCTCAATTGAGGGAGTTATGGTCGCCGGGGAGCTGTTTTTT.

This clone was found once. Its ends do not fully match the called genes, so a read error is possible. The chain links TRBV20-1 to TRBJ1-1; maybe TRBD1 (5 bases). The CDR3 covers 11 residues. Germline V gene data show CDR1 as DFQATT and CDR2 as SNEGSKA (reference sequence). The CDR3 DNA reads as TGCAGTGCAAGAGATAGGGGTGAAGCTTTCTTT. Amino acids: CSARDRGEAFF.

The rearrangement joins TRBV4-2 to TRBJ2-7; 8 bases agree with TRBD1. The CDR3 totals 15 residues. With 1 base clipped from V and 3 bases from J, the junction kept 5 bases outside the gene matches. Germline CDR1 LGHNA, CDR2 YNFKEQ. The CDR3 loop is CASSQGTGYDYEQYF. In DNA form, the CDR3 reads TGTGCCAGCAGCCAAGGGACAGGGTATGACTACGAGCAGTACTTC.

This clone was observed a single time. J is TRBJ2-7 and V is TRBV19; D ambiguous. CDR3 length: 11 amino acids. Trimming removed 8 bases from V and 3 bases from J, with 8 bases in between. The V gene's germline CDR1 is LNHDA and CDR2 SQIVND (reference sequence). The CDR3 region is CASGPYYEQYF. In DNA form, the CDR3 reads TGTGCCAGTGGGCCCTACTACGAGCAGTACTTC.

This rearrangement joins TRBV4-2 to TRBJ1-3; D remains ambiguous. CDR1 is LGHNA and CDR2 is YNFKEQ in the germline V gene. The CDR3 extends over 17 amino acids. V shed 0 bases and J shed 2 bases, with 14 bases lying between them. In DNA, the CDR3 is TGTGCCAGCAGCCAAGACCAGGCAGGCCTCACTGGAAACACCATATATTTT. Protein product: CASSQDQAGLTGNTIYF.

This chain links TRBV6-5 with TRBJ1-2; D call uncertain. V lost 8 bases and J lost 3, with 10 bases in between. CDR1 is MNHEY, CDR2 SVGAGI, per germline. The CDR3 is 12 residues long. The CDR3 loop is CASSRSDYGYTF. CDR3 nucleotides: TGTGCCAGCTCTAGGTCGGACTATGGCTACACCTTC.

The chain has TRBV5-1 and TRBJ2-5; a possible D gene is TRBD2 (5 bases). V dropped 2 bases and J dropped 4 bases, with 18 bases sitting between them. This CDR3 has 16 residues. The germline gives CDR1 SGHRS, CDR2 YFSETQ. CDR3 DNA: TGCGCCAGCAGCTTCTCGATGACGGGCCGGGGAGAGACCCAGTACTTC. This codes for CASSFSMTGRGETQYF.

The CDR3 reads CASKGQGPGGYTF. CDR3 sequence (DNA): TGTGCCAGCAAGGGACAGGGACCGGGCGGCTACACCTTC. The gene calls are TRBV5-6 and TRBJ1-2, with TRBD1 identical over 9 bases. V shed 6 bases and J 8 bases; nucleotides not matched to a gene: 8. The CDR3 length is 13 residues. Germline V CDR1 and CDR2: SGHDT, YYEEEE.